This TCR beta chain was captured in a study of immune heterogeneity within non-small cell lung tumors listed by TCRdb under 2018. Regarding the study in general: Histology comprised a handful of squamous cell carcinomas, more than 8 non-squamous carcinomas and 1 tumor not otherwise specified. To examine intratumoral immune heterogeneity, the study used whole-exome sequencing, RNA-seq and TCR beta repertoire sequencing on multiple spatially distinct regions of each NSCLC tumor. For mutant peptides 8 to 11 amino acids long, netMHCpan-3.0 predicted neoantigen binding to the HLA alleles of each patient. TCR repertoires were analyzed from 57 tumor loci of about 15 patients, while transcriptome data covered only around 45 loci from about twelve patients.

Genomic DNA was extracted from bulk tumor tissue and used as the TCR template, and approximately 600 ng gDNA was amplified per sample. During surgery, multiple biopsies were taken from each primary tumor and placed as far apart as possible within the tumor mass. The study cohort was described as untreated and was composed of newly diagnosed NSCLC cases undergoing curative surgery. The samples came from over twelve patients with newly diagnosed non-small cell lung cancer who were having surgery intended to be curative. The resected tumor masses were reviewed by two independent pathologists. Only high-quality DNA and RNA samples were carried forward to sequencing. CDR1 and CDR2 (LGHNA, YNFKEQ) derive from the germline V gene. V is reduced by 1 base and J by 6 bases, leaving a spacing of 9 bases between them. The CDR3, from cysteine to phenylalanine, totals 14 residues. The read is trimmed to its CDR3 DNA, 42 bases read in frame from base 1.

A multiplex PCR system amplified the TCR beta CDR3 region, with a first 10-cycle round using 32 V-gene forward and 13 J-gene reverse primers. First-round PCR used a QIAGEN Multiplex PCR Kit, and primer sequences were filed in Chinese patent CN105087789A. Illumina universal primers were attached in a second round of PCR run with the Phusion High-Fidelity PCR Kit. Sequencing of the TCR libraries was done on the Illumina HiSeq X Ten platform in paired-end mode with a 151 bp read length. The authors' pipeline ran thus. Reads without multiplex PCR primers were removed using Cutadapt, read pairs were merged using PEAR, and CDR3 regions were called using MiXCR with default settings. Repertoire diversity was assessed by Shannon entropy, and clonality was calculated as one minus the Shannon entropy divided by the ln of the count of productive unique sequences. A clonotype counted as a dominant or high-frequency T-cell clone when its frequency was 0.5% or higher. Starting from the raw public reads, TCRdb applied fastp trimming at Q25, assembled clones with MiXCR and retained in-frame beta chains. Rows merge per CDR3 protein into single entries with the most common DNA and genes. TCRdb, not the authors, supplied the V and J calls. The sample profile shows about 16,000 distinct CDR3 sequences; about 30% of them were found once. Roughly 5.2% of the sample rests with the top ten.

Overall results and qualifications from the work: Local T-cell repertoire clonality showed a statistically significant but moderate positive correlation with local tumor mutational burden (R about 0.33). Within a patient, the same dominant CDR3B clonotypes appeared at multiple loci, but different tumor locations also contained unique high-frequency clones. Individual patients mostly had different high-frequency TCR beta clonotypes.

Concerning this clonotype itself: Its recognized antigen is unknown. A clone one base away is much larger, so this may be a read error.

The rearranged segments are TRBV4-2 and TRBJ2-2; the D gene cannot be resolved reliably. This receptor was taken from a middle-aged man with non-small cell lung cancer. The specimen was lung tumor tissue. This receptor has the CDR3 CASSQGVKSGELFF. The nucleotide sequence is TGTGCCAGCAGCCAAGGAGTCAAGTCCGGGGAGCTGTTTTTT.